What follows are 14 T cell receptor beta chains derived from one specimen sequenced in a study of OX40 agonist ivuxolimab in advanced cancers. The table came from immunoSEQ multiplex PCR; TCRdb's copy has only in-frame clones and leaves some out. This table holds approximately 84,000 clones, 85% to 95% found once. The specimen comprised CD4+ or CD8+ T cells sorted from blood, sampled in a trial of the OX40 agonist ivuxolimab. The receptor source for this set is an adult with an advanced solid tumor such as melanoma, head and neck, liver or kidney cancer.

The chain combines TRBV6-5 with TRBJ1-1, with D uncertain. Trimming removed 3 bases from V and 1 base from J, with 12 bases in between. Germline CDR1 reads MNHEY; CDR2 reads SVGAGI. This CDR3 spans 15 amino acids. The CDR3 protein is CASSYTVTANTEAFF. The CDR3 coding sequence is TGTGCCAGCAGTTATACGGTCACAGCGAACACTGAAGCTTTCTTT.

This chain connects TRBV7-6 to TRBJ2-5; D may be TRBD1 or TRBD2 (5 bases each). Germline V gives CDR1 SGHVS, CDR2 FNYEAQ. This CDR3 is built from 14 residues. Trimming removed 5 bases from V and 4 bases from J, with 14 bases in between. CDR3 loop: CASSPLGTLETQYF. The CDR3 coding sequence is TGTGCCAGCAGCCCCCTAGGGACCCTAGAGACCCAGTACTTC.

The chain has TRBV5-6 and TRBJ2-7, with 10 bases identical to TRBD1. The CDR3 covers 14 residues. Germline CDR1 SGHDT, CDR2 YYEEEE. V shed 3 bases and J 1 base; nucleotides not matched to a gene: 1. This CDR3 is CASSWTGGSYEQYF. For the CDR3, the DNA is TGTGCCAGCAGCTGGACAGGGGGATCCTACGAGCAGTACTTC.

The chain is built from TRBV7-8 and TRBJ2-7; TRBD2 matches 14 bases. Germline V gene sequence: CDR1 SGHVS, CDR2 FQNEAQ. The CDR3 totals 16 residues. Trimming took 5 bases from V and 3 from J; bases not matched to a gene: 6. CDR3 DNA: TGTGCCAGCAGCCCTGTGGGACTAGCGGGAGACTACGAGCAGTACTTC. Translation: CASSPVGLAGDYEQYF.

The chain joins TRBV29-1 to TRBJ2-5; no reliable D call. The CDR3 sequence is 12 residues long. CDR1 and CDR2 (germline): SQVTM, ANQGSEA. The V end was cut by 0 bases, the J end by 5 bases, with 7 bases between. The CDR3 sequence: CSVEDGRETQYF. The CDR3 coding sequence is TGCAGCGTTGAAGATGGCCGGGAGACCCAGTACTTC.

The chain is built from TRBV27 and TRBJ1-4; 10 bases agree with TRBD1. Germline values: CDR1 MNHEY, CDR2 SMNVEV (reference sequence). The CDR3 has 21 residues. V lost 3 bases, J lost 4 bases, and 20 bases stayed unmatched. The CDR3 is CASSFPEGVKGQGSFNEKLFF. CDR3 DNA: TGTGCCAGCAGTTTCCCAGAGGGGGTTAAGGGACAGGGGTCCTTTAATGAAAAACTGTTTTTT.

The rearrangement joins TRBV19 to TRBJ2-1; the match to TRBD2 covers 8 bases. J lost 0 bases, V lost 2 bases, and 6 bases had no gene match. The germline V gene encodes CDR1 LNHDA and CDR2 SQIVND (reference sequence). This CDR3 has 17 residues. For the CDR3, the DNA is TGTGCCAGTAGTATACCCTCTAGCGGGTACTCCTACAATGAGCAGTTCTTC. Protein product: CASSIPSSGYSYNEQFF.

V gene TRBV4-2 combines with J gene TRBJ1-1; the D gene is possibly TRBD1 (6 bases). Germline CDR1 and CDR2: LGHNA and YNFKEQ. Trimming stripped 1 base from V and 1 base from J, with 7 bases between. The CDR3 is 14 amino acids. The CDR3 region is CASSQGTANTEAFF. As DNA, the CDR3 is TGTGCCAGCAGCCAAGGGACAGCGAACACTGAAGCTTTCTTT.

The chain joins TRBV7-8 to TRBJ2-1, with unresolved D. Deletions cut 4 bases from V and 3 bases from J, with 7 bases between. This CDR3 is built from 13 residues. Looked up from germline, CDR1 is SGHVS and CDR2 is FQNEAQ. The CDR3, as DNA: TGTGCCAGCAGCTCCTTTGACTACAATGAGCAGTTCTTC. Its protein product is CASSSFDYNEQFF.

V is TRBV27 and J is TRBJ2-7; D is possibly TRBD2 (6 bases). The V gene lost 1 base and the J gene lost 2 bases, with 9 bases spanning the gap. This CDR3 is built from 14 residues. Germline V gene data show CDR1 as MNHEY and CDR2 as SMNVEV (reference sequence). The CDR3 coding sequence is TGTGCCAGCAGTTTATTCGGGAGCCCCTACGAGCAGTACTTC. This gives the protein CASSLFGSPYEQYF.

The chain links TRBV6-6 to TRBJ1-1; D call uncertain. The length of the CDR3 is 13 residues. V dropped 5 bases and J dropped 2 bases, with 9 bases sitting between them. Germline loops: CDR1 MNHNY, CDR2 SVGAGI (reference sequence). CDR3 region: CASSNGRNTEAFF. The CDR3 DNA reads TGTGCCAGCAGTAACGGACGAAACACTGAAGCTTTCTTT.

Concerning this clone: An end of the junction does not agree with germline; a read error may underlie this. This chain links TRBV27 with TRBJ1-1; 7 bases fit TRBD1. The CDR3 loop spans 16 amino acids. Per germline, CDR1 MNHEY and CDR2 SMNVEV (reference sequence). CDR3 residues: CASNLKGANWNTEAFF. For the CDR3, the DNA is TGTGCCAGCAATTTAAAGGGGGCGAACTGGAACACTGAAGCTTTCTTT.

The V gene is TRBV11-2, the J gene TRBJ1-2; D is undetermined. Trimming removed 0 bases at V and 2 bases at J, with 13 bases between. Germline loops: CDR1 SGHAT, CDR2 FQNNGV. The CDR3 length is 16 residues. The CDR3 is CASSLDSWTGNYGYTF. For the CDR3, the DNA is TGTGCCAGCAGCTTAGACTCTTGGACGGGAAACTATGGCTACACCTTC.

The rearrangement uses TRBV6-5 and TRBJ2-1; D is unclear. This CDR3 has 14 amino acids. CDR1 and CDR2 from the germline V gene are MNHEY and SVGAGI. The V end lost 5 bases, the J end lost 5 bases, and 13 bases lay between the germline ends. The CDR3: CASSQYGSHNEQFF. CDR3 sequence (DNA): TGTGCCAGCAGTCAGTATGGGTCGCACAATGAGCAGTTCTTC.